What follows is one T cell receptor (beta chain) and its context. Its target is unknown. The CDR3 consists of 14 residues. Trimming removed 6 bases from V and 5 bases from J, with 14 bases in between. The V gene's germline CDR1 is MDHEN and CDR2 SYDVKM. These data belong to a study of T-cell memory formation after mild COVID-19. Study results and limitations: Contracting CD4+ clones sat mainly in CM and EM; CD8+ in EMRA.

The 5'RACE method, run with constant-segment primers, produced TCR alpha and TCR beta cDNA libraries (carrying sample barcodes and UMIs). TCRdb re-called the 5' RACE reads with MiXCR, one entry per CDR3 protein. Of approximately 560,000 distinct CDR3 sequences in the sample, about 18% are singletons; the top ten hold approximately 8.1%. The sequence derives from an adult woman who had mild COVID-19 (a few samples of this study predate the infection). Cell type and time point are not known. Sequences were obtained from PBMCs or a T cell subset sorted from them (not recorded which). The V call is TRBV28, the J call TRBJ2-1; perhaps TRBD2 as D (5 bases). This chain's CDR3 is CASSPAGLNNEQFF. DNA of the CDR3: TGTGCCAGCAGCCCCGCCGGACTGAACAATGAGCAGTTCTTC.